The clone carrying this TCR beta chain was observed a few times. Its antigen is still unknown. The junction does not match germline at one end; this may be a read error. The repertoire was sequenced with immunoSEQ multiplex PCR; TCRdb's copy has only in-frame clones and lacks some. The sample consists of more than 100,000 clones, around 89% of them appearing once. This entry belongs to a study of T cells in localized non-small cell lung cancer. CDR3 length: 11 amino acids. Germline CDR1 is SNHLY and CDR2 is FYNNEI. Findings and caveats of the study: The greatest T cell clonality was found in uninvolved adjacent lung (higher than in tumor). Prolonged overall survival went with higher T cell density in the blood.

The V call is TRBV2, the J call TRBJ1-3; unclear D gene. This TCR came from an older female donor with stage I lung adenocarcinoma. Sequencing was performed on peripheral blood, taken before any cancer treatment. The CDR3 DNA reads TGTGCCACCAGTCCCGGAAACACCATATATTTT. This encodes CATSPGNTIYF. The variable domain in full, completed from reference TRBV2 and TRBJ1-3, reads EPEVTQTPSHQVTQMGQEVILRCVPISNHLYFYWYRQILGQKVEFLVSFYNNEISEKSEIFDDQFSVERPDGSNFTLKIRSTKLEDSAMYFCATSPGNTIYFGEGSWLTVV.